Below, 25 T cell receptor beta chains from the same sample are listed, as sequenced in a study of CD8 T cells in Susac syndrome (dated by TCRdb to about 2019). The receptor library was made with the immunoSEQ multiplex PCR assay. RNA was extracted with the RNeasy kit and 0.5 to 1 ug was reverse transcribed using random hexamers. TCRdb handled the public reads itself, with Q25 trimming in fastp and clone calling in MiXCR, and kept productive beta chains. Entries are consolidated by CDR3 protein sequence, retaining the most common genes and DNA. The sample has hundreds of thousands of distinct CDR3 sequences on record, roughly nine tenths of them singletons. The leading ten clones occupy approximately 0.13% of the sample. The source material was CD8+ T cells from PBMCs. Receptors originate from a human donor with multiple sclerosis.

This sequence joins TRBV7-9 and TRBJ1-3, with TRBD1 identical over 7 bases. CDR1 and CDR2 from the germline V gene are SEHNR and FQNEAQ (reference sequence). The V and J ends lost 6 bases and 3 bases, in that order; junction bases with no gene match: 2. CDR3 length: 13 amino acids. CDR3 sequence (DNA): TGTGCCAGCAGGTCAGGGGGTGGAAACACCATATATTTT. This gives the protein CASRSGGGNTIYF.

The J gene is TRBJ1-5, the V gene TRBV14; no clear D. The germline V and J ends were trimmed by 0 bases and 8 bases, with 8 bases remaining between them. Germline values: CDR1 SGHDN, CDR2 FVKESK. This CDR3 is 13 amino acids long. This CDR3 reads CASSQEHGEPQHF. The CDR3 region has the DNA TGTGCCAGCAGCCAAGAGCACGGGGAGCCCCAGCATTTT.

The chain employs TRBV13 and TRBJ1-1, with TRBD1 matching over 7 bases. The CDR3 runs 14 residues. The germline V gene has CDR1 PRHDT and CDR2 FYEKMQ (reference sequence). Unmatched junction bases numbered 13, after V lost 5 bases and J lost 10 bases. In nucleotides, the CDR3 is TGTGCCAGCAGCACCCGGGACAGCCCGGGGGGAGCTTTCTTT. It yields the protein CASSTRDSPGGAFF. The full variable domain, with the rest looked up from reference TRBV13 and TRBJ1-1, is AAGVIQSPRHLIKEKRETATLKCYPIPRHDTVYWYQQGPGQDPQFLISFYEKMQSDKGSIPDRFSAQQFSDYHSELNMSSLELGDSALYFCASSTRDSPGGAFFGQGTRLTVV.

The chain is built from TRBV20-1 and TRBJ2-7; no firm D call. V dropped 0 bases and J dropped 4 bases, with 7 bases sitting between them. Germline loops: CDR1 DFQATT, CDR2 SNEGSKA (reference sequence). CDR3 length: 12 residues. For the CDR3, the DNA is TGCAGTGCTAGAGACGGACGTTACGAGCAGTACTTC. Protein sequence: CSARDGRYEQYF.

The chain has TRBV21-1 and TRBJ1-6; the table names TRBD1, a call not compared with the DNA. TRBV21-1 counts as a pseudogene. The CDR3 extends over 19 amino acids. The CDR3 region is CASSPVGDRITSYNSPLHF. DNA for the CDR3: TGTGCCAGCAGCCCGGTTGGGGACAGGATCACCTCCTATAATTCACCCCTCCACTTT.

The rearrangement uses TRBV7-9 and TRBJ2-3, with TRBD2 as a possible D gene (5 bases). CDR3 size: 14 residues. Germline-derived CDR1 and CDR2 are SEHNR and FQNEAQ (reference sequence). Trimming left V 1 base short and J 4 bases short, with 9 bases between. The CDR3 protein is CASSLVDYSDTQYF. The CDR3 DNA follows: TGTGCCAGCAGCTTAGTTGACTATTCAGATACGCAGTATTTT.

The genes are TRBV20-1 and TRBJ2-1, with D tentatively TRBD2 (5 bases). Germline values: CDR1 DFQATT, CDR2 SNEGSKA (reference sequence). V dropped 1 base and J dropped 0 bases, with 10 bases sitting between them. The CDR3 is made up of 15 amino acids. CDR3 residues: CSARGPGSSYNEQFF. The DNA of the CDR3 is TGCAGTGCTAGAGGGCCGGGGAGCTCCTACAATGAGCAGTTCTTC.

V gene TRBV7-9 combines with J gene TRBJ2-2; D is unclear. Germline V lookup: CDR1 SEHNR, CDR2 FQNEAQ (reference sequence). V lost 7 bases and J 8 bases, leaving 8 bases between the germline ends. CDR3 length equals 11 residues. CDR3 DNA sequence: TGTGCCAGCACCCCTTCTGGGGAGCTGTTTTTT. As protein: CASTPSGELFF.

This CDR3 reads CASSIQSTNEKLFF. CDR3 sequence (DNA): TGTGCCAGCAGCATACAGAGCACTAATGAAAAACTGTTTTTT. The rearrangement links TRBV7-9 to TRBJ1-4; the D is unclear. CDR1 is SEHNR, CDR2 FQNEAQ, per germline (reference sequence). V was shortened by 5 bases and J by 2 bases, with 9 bases between the two germline ends. This CDR3 has 14 residues.

This clonotype appeared once. The rearrangement joins TRBV7-8 to TRBJ2-7; D is perhaps TRBD1 or TRBD2 (7 bases each). The CDR3 sequence is 17 residues long. From germline, CDR1 is SGHVS and CDR2 FQNEAQ. The V end was cut by 0 bases, the J end by 6 bases, with 21 bases between. The CDR3: CASSLAWEGTDRGEQYF. The CDR3 coding sequence is TGTGCCAGCAGCTTAGCGTGGGAGGGGACAGACCGAGGCGAGCAGTACTTC.

The chain carries TRBV7-9 and TRBJ2-1, with TRBD2 matching 7 bases. J lost 4 bases, V lost 2 bases, and 8 bases had no gene match. The CDR3 has 16 residues. Germline CDR1 and CDR2: SEHNR and FQNEAQ (reference sequence). CDR3 in DNA: TGTGCCAGCAGCTTAAGCGGGCTAGCGGTTTACAATGAGCAGTTCTTC. It translates to CASSLSGLAVYNEQFF.

V is TRBV27 and J is TRBJ2-7; 8 bases fit TRBD2. CDR3 length equals 16 residues. J lost 5 bases, V lost 6 bases, and 15 bases had no gene match. CDR1 and CDR2 from the germline V gene are MNHEY and SMNVEV (reference sequence). CDR3 coding DNA: TGTGCCAGCAGCCTTTTATATGCGGGAGGTAACCACGAGCAGTACTTC. The encoded protein is CASSLLYAGGNHEQYF.

The V call is TRBV7-2, the J call TRBJ2-3; TRBD2 aligns across 7 bases. V lost 3 bases and J lost 6; bases outside the gene matches: 6. Germline CDR1 SGHTA, CDR2 FQGNSA. This CDR3 contains 14 residues. CDR3 DNA: TGTGCCAGCAGCTTGGGGGAGGGTCCGGATACGCAGTATTTT. Amino acids: CASSLGEGPDTQYF.

The genes are TRBV25-1 and TRBJ1-1; D is perhaps TRBD1 (5 bases). V was pared by 3 bases and J by 0 bases, with 11 bases between. Germline V gene data show CDR1 as MGHDK and CDR2 as SYGVNS. The CDR3 length is 15 residues. Written as DNA, the CDR3 is TGTGCCAGCAGTGAGAACCAGGGCATGAACACTGAAGCTTTCTTT. Translation: CASSENQGMNTEAFF.

The chain carries TRBV5-1 and TRBJ2-1, with D possibly being TRBD2 (5 bases). With 3 bases removed from V and 3 bases from J, the gap between germline ends came to 13 bases. Germline assignment: CDR1 SGHRS and CDR2 YFSETQ. The length of the CDR3 is 15 residues. The chain's CDR3 is CASSSDLIFYNEQFF. Written as DNA, the CDR3 is TGCGCCAGCAGCTCGGACTTGATATTCTACAATGAGCAGTTCTTC.

The rearrangement links TRBV15 to TRBJ1-1; D remains ambiguous. CDR3 length equals 13 residues. CDR1 and CDR2 from the germline V gene are LNHNV and YYDKDF (reference sequence). Trimming shortened V by 4 bases and J by 1 base, and 7 bases separated the two germline ends. CDR3 in amino acids: CATSTHSNTEAFF. In DNA, the CDR3 is TGTGCCACCAGCACGCACTCGAACACTGAAGCTTTCTTT.

The rearrangement uses TRBV3-1 and TRBJ2-4; D unclear. Germline-derived CDR1 and CDR2 are LGHDT and YNNKEL (reference sequence). This CDR3 has 13 amino acids. The germline V and J ends were trimmed by 0 bases and 10 bases, with 10 bases remaining between them. The CDR3, as DNA: TGTGCCAGCAGCCAAGACCTCGCCGGGATTCAGTACTTC. It encodes CASSQDLAGIQYF. Together with reference TRBV3-1 and TRBJ2-4, the CDR3 gives the full variable domain: DTAVSQTPKYLVTQMGNDKSIKCEQNLGHDTMYWYKQDSKKFLKIMFSYNNKELIINETVPNRFSPKSPDKAHLNLHINSLELGDSAVYFCASSQDLAGIQYFGAGTRLSVL.

This clonotype was seen a single time. The gene calls are TRBV9 and TRBJ2-3, with a weak D call TRBD2 (7 bases). V lost 4 bases and J 0 bases, leaving 15 bases between the germline ends. The CDR3 consists of 16 residues. The V gene's germline CDR1 is SGDLS and CDR2 YYNGEE. The CDR3 nucleotides read TGTGCCAGCAGCCCATGGGGGGGGGCCAGCACAGATACGCAGTATTTT. Its translation: CASSPWGGASTDTQYF.

V gene TRBV6-2 or TRBV6-3 combines with J gene TRBJ2-7; 7 bases map to TRBD1. V lost 5 bases and J lost 2; bases outside the gene matches: 6. CDR3 length equals 14 residues. The V gene's germline CDR1 is MNHEY and CDR2 SVGEGT. Written as DNA, the CDR3 is TGTGCCAGCAGTAACAGGGGAACCCCCTACGAGCAGTACTTC. Its translation is CASSNRGTPYEQYF.

The CDR3 region is CASSWGQGQETQYF. CDR3 DNA: TGTGCCAGCAGCTGGGGACAGGGCCAAGAGACCCAGTACTTC. V is TRBV5-6 and J is TRBJ2-5; 9 bases are shared with TRBD1. Germline V gene sequence: CDR1 SGHDT, CDR2 YYEEEE. This CDR3 has 14 amino acids. Losses at the gene ends were 3 bases for V and 1 base for J; bases not matched to a gene: 1.

The chain recombines TRBV11-3 with TRBJ2-1; 7 nucleotides agree with TRBD2. This CDR3 contains 17 residues. Germline CDR1 is SGHNT and CDR2 is YENEEA. J gave up 0 bases and V 6 bases, and 11 bases lay outside the gene matches. The CDR3 DNA sequence: TGTGCCAGCAGGAACCCACTCGGCGGGAGCTCCTACAATGAGCAGTTCTTC. Its protein product is CASRNPLGGSSYNEQFF.

This clonotype showed up just once. The DNA for the CDR3 is TGCAGCGTTGAAGATTTTTCTCAGGGGCCTGTTAACTATGGCTACACCTTC. It specifies CSVEDFSQGPVNYGYTF. The rearrangement joins TRBV29-1 to TRBJ1-2; possibly TRBD1 for D (6 bases). The V and J ends lost 0 bases and 1 base respectively, with 18 bases between them. This CDR3 has 17 amino acids. CDR1 is SQVTM and CDR2 is ANQGSEA in the germline V gene.

The genes are TRBV15 and TRBJ2-5; possibly TRBD2 for D (6 bases). In germline, CDR1 is LNHNV, CDR2 YYDKDF (reference sequence). V shed 0 bases and J shed 5 bases, with 16 bases lying between them. CDR3 length equals 16 residues. CDR3 nucleotides: TGTGCCACCAGCAGAGACGCGAGTAGCAGCGGGGAGACCCAGTACTTC. Protein sequence: CATSRDASSSGETQYF. The whole variable domain, remainder taken from reference TRBV15 and TRBJ2-5, is DAMVIQNPRYQVTQFGKPVTLSCSQTLNHNVMYWYQQKSSQAPKLLFHYYDKDFNNEADTPDNFQSRRPNTSFCFLDIRSPGLGDTAMYLCATSRDASSSGETQYFGPGTRLLVL.

The table lists this clonotype with a count of one. The chain couples TRBV6-2 or TRBV6-3 to TRBJ2-6, with D unresolved. Germline V gene lookup returns CDR1 MNHEY and CDR2 SVGEGT. This CDR3 has 15 amino acids. V lost 9 bases and J lost 4, with 16 bases in between. CDR3 DNA: TGTGCCAGTTTTGGCCGGCTGGTCGGGGCCAACGTCCTGACTTTC. The encoded protein is CASFGRLVGANVLTF.

J is TRBJ2-7 and V is TRBV27; 9 bases map to TRBD1. This CDR3 contains 15 residues. Germline trimming cut 6 bases from V and 5 bases from J; bases unmatched to any gene: 11. Germline V lookup: CDR1 MNHEY, CDR2 SMNVEV (reference sequence). The CDR3, as DNA: TGTGCCAGCAGCTTCACAGGGGGCCCTCTGAACGAGCAGTACTTC. This codes for CASSFTGGPLNEQYF.